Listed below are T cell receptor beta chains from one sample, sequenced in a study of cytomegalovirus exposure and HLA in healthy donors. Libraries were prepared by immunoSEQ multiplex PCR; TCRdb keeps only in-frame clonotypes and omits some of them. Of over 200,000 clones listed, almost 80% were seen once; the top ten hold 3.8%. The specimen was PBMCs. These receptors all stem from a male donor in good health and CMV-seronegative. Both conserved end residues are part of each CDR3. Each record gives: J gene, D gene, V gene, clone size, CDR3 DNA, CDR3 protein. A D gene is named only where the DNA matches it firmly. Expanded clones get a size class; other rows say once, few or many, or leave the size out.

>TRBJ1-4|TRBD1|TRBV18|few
TGTGCCAGCTTCCAGGGGGCAGATGAAAAACTGTTTTTT
CASFQGADEKLFF
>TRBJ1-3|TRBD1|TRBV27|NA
TGTGCCAGCAGTTTCCCCGTCCCGGGACAGGGAACAGGAAACACCATATATTTT
CASSFPVPGQGTGNTIYF
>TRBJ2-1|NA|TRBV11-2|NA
TGTGCCAGCAGCTTAGCGGGATCCCTCAATGAGCAGTTCTTC
CASSLAGSLNEQFF
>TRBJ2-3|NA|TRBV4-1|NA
TGCGCCAGCACCCCGACTTCCACTAGCACAGATACGCAGTATTTT
CASTPTSTSTDTQYF
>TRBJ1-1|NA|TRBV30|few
TGTGCCTGGAGTGTACGGGGTTTCCTTACTGAAGCTTTCTTT
CAWSVRGFLTEAFF
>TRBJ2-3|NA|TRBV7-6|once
TGTGCCAGCAGCTTAGGTGTCGGGAGTCCAGATACGCAGTATTTT
CASSLGVGSPDTQYF
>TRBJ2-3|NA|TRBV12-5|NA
TGTGCTAGTGGTTTGGGACAGGAGACAGATACGCAGTATTTT
CASGLGQETDTQYF
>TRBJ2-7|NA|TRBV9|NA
TGTGCCAGCAGCACAAGCGACGGATACGAGCAGTACTTC
CASSTSDGYEQYF
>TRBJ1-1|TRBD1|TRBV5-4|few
TGTGCCAGCAGCCCTCGGACAGGGAGGGGGGTGAACACTGAAGCTTTCTTT
CASSPRTGRGVNTEAFF
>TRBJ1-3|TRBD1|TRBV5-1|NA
TGCGCCAGCAGCTACGGGACAGGGCAAGGAAACACCATATATTTT
CASSYGTGQGNTIYF
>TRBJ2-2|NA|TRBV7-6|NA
TGTGCCAGCAGCGAAGGACAGGGAGGGACCGGGGAGCTGTTTTTT
CASSEGQGGTGELFF
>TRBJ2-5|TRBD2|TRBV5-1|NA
TGCGCCAGCAGCTTGGCAGCGGGAAAAGAGACCCAGTACTTC
CASSLAAGKETQYF
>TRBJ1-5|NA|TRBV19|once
TGTGCCAGTACCCCGTCGGGCAATCAGCCCCAGCATTTT
CASTPSGNQPQHF
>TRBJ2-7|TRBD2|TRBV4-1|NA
TGCGCCAGCAGCCAAGTTTTTGCGGGGGGCGAGCAGTACTTC
CASSQVFAGGEQYF
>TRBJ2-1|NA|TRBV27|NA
TGTGCCAGCAGTCGAGTTGTCTACAATGAGCAGTTCTTC
CASSRVVYNEQFF
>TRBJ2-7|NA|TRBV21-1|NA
TGTGCCAGCAGCCACCAAGGGAGGGAGGGGGCCTACGAGCAGTACTTC
CASSHQGREGAYEQYF